The clone carrying this T cell receptor beta chain was detected only a few times. The antigen remains undetermined. The data derive from a study of response to subunit inactivated influenza vaccine. TCRdb independently ran MiXCR on the RT-PCR reads; one entry per CDR3 protein. This table holds more than 600,000 distinct CDR3 sequences, 15% to 20% found once. The trim removed 6 bases at V and 0 bases at J, leaving 8 bases unmatched. Germline V gene sequence: CDR1 DFQATT, CDR2 SNEGSKA (reference sequence). The CDR3 contains 14 residues. Study-wide findings and caveats: After each seasonal influenza vaccination, few new T cells are recruited, the authors suggested.

The TCR sequence derives from a man in his fifties or sixties who received an inactivated influenza vaccine. The material sequenced was PBMCs from blood, taken roughly 5 days after vaccination. V usage is TRBV20-1 and J usage is TRBJ2-7; 7 bases are a match to TRBD2. The CDR3 here is CSAAGEESSYEQYF. CDR3 DNA sequence: TGCAGTGCCGCGGGGGAGGAGAGCTCCTACGAGCAGTACTTC.